A selection of T cell receptor beta chains follows, all from one sample in a study of OX40 agonist ivuxolimab in advanced cancers. Some clones are missing from TCRdb's copy, which holds only in-frame ones; the method was immunoSEQ multiplex PCR. The sample gives some 64,000 clones, 91% of which show up once; under 20% is in the top ten. The source was CD4+ or CD8+ T cells sorted from blood, collected in a trial of the OX40 agonist ivuxolimab. These receptors were taken from an adult with an advanced solid tumor such as melanoma, head and neck, liver or kidney cancer. CDR3s include the opening cysteine and the closing phenylalanine or tryptophan. Fields, in order: clone size, CDR3 length, J gene, V gene, D gene, CDR3 DNA, CDR3 protein. D genes are given only for firm matches. Expanded clones are given a class, and other clones once, few, many or no size at all.

. 15 TRBJ1-1 TRBV4-1 . TGCGCCAGCAGCCAAGCCCCCGGTGGGGGCACTGAAGCTTTCTTT CASSQAPGGGTEAFF
. 16 TRBJ2-7 TRBV5-8 TRBD2 TGTGCCAGCAGCCGAGGGAGCGGGGGGGGCCACTACGAGCAGTACTTC CASSRGSGGGHYEQYF
. 14 TRBJ2-3 TRBV6-6 TRBD2 TGTGCCAGCAATTTAGCGGGGCCTCGGGATACGCAGTATTTT CASNLAGPRDTQYF
. 16 TRBJ2-2 TRBV14 TRBD2 TGTGCCAGCAGCCAACTTAGCGGGGGGAACACCGGGGAGCTGTTTTTT CASSQLSGGNTGELFF
. 15 TRBJ2-2 TRBV7-9 . TGTGCCAGCAGCTTAGGGGGACACAACACCGGGGAGCTGTTTTTT CASSLGGHNTGELFF
few 13 TRBJ1-5 TRBV2 . TGTGCCAGCATGGGAGGGGCCGATCAGCCCCAGCATTTT CASMGGADQPQHF
. 14 TRBJ1-1 TRBV28 . TGTGCCAGCAGACTAGGGGTGTCGGGCGCTGAAGCTTTCTTT CASRLGVSGAEAFF
. 12 TRBJ1-1 TRBV2 . TGTGCCAGCAGAGGGGCGGCCACTGAAGCTTTCTTT CASRGAATEAFF
. 14 TRBJ2-1 TRBV7-2 . TGTGCCAACGACAGCCCCAGCTCCTACAATGAGCAGTTCTTC CANDSPSSYNEQFF
. 13 TRBJ1-2 TRBV27 TRBD1 TGTGCCACCGGGACAGGGACCTTCTATGGCTACACCTTC CATGTGTFYGYTF
. 14 TRBJ1-6 TRBV27 . TGTGCCAGCAGTTTAGGCAGTGATAATTCACCCCTCCACTTT CASSLGSDNSPLHF
. 18 TRBJ2-7 TRBV28 TRBD2 TGTGCCAGCAGTTTAAGGGTGACTAGCGGGGGCCCTACGGACTCGCAGTACTTC CASSLRVTSGGPTDSQYF
. 13 TRBJ1-1 TRBV6-1 . TGTGCCAGCTGGGCCCAGGCGAACACTGAAGCTTTCTTT CASWAQANTEAFF
. 14 TRBJ1-2 TRBV13 TRBD1 TGTGCCAGCAGCATGGGGACAGGGAACTATGGCTACACCTTC CASSMGTGNYGYTF
few 11 TRBJ1-2 TRBV6-6 TRBD1 TGTGCCAGCAGTTATGCAGGGGGAGACACCTTC CASSYAGGDTF
. 17 TRBJ2-5 TRBV4-2 TRBD1 TGTGCCAGCAGCCAAGATAAGGGACAGGGGTTTTGGGAGACCCAGTACTTC CASSQDKGQGFWETQYF
. 14 TRBJ1-4 TRBV2 . TGTGCCAGCAGGGAGGCAGGGTCGGTTGAAAAACTGTTTTTT CASREAGSVEKLFF
. 11 TRBJ1-5 TRBV18 . TGTGCCAGCTCACCTGGACAGCCCCAGCATTTT CASSPGQPQHF
. 13 TRBJ1-1 TRBV27 . TGTGCCAGCAGTGTCTATACGAACACTGAAGCTTTCTTT CASSVYTNTEAFF
. 16 TRBJ2-5 TRBV7-3 . TGTGCCAGCAGCTTAGGTGTCCTCCCGGAGGGAGAGACCCAGTACTTC CASSLGVLPEGETQYF
once 13 TRBJ1-1 TRBV6-5 . TGTGCCAGCAGAGAGGGGTTGGCTATTGAAGCTTTCTTT CASREGLAIEAFF
once 13 TRBJ2-1 TRBV6-5 TRBD1 TGTGCCAGCAGTCTACGGACAGGGGTCGAGCAGTTCTTC CASSLRTGVEQFF
. 15 TRBJ2-4 TRBV27 . TGTGCCAGCAGTTTAGACTTCGGACAGACGAACATTCAGTACTTC CASSLDFGQTNIQYF
. 15 TRBJ2-2 TRBV6-5 . TGTGCCAGCCCCCCCTCCGGGTCTTACACCGGGGAGCTGTTTTTT CASPPSGSYTGELFF
. 17 TRBJ1-1 TRBV7-8 TRBD1 TGTGCCAGCAGCTTAGATGAAGACAGGGGACCGAACACTGAAGCTTTCTTT CASSLDEDRGPNTEAFF
once 14 TRBJ2-5 TRBV4-1 TRBD1 TGCGCCAGCAGCCCCCAGACAGGGGCAGAGACCCAGTACTTC CASSPQTGAETQYF
. 13 TRBJ2-7 TRBV2 . TGTGCCATCTACCCCGGGACAACCTACGAGCAGTACTTC CAIYPGTTYEQYF
once 15 TRBJ2-7 TRBV27 . TGTGCCAGCAGTTTATACCCGGACGGGGTTGGGGAGCAGTACTTC CASSLYPDGVGEQYF
. 16 TRBJ2-2 TRBV7-9 TRBD2 TGTGCCAGCAGCAGTCACGGGGGGGCACGCACCGGGGAGCTGTTTTTT CASSSHGGARTGELFF
. 14 TRBJ2-7 TRBV6-1 . TGTGCCAGCAGTCAATCAGGGGGGTCCTACGAGCAGTACTTC CASSQSGGSYEQYF
. 11 TRBJ1-2 TRBV30 . TGTGCCTGGGGGGCTATCCGCCCTGACACCTTC CAWGAIRPDTF
. 13 TRBJ2-7 TRBV9 . TGTGCCAGCAGCGTTACAGCGTACGACGAGCAGTACTTC CASSVTAYDEQYF
. 17 TRBJ2-5 TRBV27 TRBD2 TGTGCCAGGGGGAGGTTAGCGGGCATCAAGGTACAAGAGACCCAGTACTTC CARGRLAGIKVQETQYF
. 13 TRBJ2-5 TRBV6-1 TRBD1 TGTGCCCTAAGAGGGACAGGGAAGGAGACCCAGTACTTC CALRGTGKETQYF
. 14 TRBJ2-3 TRBV4-1 . TGCGCCAGCAGCCAAGGTCCGGGCACAGATACGCAGTATTTT CASSQGPGTDTQYF
. 13 TRBJ1-2 TRBV6-5 . TGTGCCACCACAGGAGGGGCTAACTATGGCTACACCTTC CATTGGANYGYTF
. 15 TRBJ2-1 TRBV7-9 TRBD1 TGTGCCAGCAGCACCTCCGGGACAGACCCCAATGAGCAGTTCTTC CASSTSGTDPNEQFF
once 11 TRBJ2-1 TRBV2 . TGTGCCAGCAGGTTGGCTCCTGAGCAGTTCTTC CASRLAPEQFF
. 15 TRBJ1-4 TRBV7-9 . TGTGCCAGCAGTCCCCCGGCAGGACGTAATGAAAAACTGTTTTTT CASSPPAGRNEKLFF
. 16 TRBJ2-1 TRBV19 . TGTGCCAGTAGTATAGTGGTTGGGGTATCCTACAATGAGCAGTTCTTC CASSIVVGVSYNEQFF
. 15 TRBJ2-3 TRBV9 TRBD2 TGTGCCAGCAGCGTAGGGAGTAGCGGGGTAGATACGCAGTATTTT CASSVGSSGVDTQYF
. 13 TRBJ2-7 TRBV5-6 TRBD2 TGTGCCAGCAGCTTGGGGGCGGGGGTAGAGCAGTACTTC CASSLGAGVEQYF
. 15 TRBJ2-5 TRBV4-1 . TGCGCCAGCAGCCAAGATACGTCTAGAGGTGAGACCCAGTACTTC CASSQDTSRGETQYF
. 16 TRBJ1-5 TRBV16 . TGTGCCAGCAGCCAATCCCCGGGGGGAGGCAATCAGCCCCAGCATTTT CASSQSPGGGNQPQHF
. 15 TRBJ1-1 TRBV4-1 . TGCGCCAGCAGCCCGGGTGGGGGGCTGAACACTGAAGCTTTCTTT CASSPGGGLNTEAFF